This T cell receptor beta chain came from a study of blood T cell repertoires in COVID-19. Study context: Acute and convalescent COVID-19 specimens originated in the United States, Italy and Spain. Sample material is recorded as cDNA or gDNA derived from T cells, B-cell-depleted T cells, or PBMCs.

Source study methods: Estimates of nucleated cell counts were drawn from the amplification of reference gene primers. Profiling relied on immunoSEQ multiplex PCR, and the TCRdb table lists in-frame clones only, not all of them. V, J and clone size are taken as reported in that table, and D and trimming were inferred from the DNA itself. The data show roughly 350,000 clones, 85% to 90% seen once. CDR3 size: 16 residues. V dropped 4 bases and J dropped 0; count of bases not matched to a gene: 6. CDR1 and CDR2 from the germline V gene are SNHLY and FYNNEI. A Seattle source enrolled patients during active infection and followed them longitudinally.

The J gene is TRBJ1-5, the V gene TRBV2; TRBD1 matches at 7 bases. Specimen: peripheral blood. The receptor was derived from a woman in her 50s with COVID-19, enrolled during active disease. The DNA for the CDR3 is TGTGCCAGCAGTGGGGGGACAGCTTATAGCAATCAGCCCCAGCATTTT. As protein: CASSGGTAYSNQPQHF. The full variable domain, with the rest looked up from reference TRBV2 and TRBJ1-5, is EPEVTQTPSHQVTQMGQEVILRCVPISNHLYFYWYRQILGQKVEFLVSFYNNEISEKSEIFDDQFSVERPDGSNFTLKIRSTKLEDSAMYFCASSGGTAYSNQPQHFGDGTRLSIL.